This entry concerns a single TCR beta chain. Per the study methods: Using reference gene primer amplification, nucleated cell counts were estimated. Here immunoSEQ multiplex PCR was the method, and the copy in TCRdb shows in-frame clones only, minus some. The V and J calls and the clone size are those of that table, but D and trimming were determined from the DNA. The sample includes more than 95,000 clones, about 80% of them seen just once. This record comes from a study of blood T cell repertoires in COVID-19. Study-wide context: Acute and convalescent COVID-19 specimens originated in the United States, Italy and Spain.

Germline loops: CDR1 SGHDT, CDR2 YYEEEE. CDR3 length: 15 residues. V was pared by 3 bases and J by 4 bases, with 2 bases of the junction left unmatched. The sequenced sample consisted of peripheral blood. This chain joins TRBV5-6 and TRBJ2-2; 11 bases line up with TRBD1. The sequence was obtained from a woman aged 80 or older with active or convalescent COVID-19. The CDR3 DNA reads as TGTGCCAGCAGCTACGGGACAGGGGGCACCGGGGAGCTGTTTTTT. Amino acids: CASSYGTGGTGELFF.